The 26 T cell receptor beta chains reported below all come from one sample, sequenced in a study of blood T cell repertoires in COVID-19. The assay was immunoSEQ multiplex PCR, and TCRdb's table has in-frame clones only and misses some. The table shows just under 150,000 clones, with 80% to 90% occurring only once. The sequencing input was peripheral blood. The receptors here all came from a woman between 45 and 65 years old with active or convalescent COVID-19.

This clone was counted a single time. CDR3 sequence (DNA): TGCAGTGCTAGTTTGCCGGGAGGGTTTAGTGAGCAGTTCTTC. Translation: CSASLPGGFSEQFF. This chain uses TRBV20-1 with TRBJ2-1, with TRBD2 matching 8 bases. Germline CDR1 is DFQATT and CDR2 is SNEGSKA (reference sequence). Trimming took 3 bases from V and 9 from J; bases not matched to a gene: 10. This CDR3 is built from 14 residues.

The rearrangement joins TRBV9 to TRBJ1-2; TRBD1 is a possible D gene (5 bases). The CDR3 loop spans 17 amino acids. CDR1 and CDR2 from the germline V gene are SGDLS and YYNGEE. V lost 4 bases, J lost 1 base, and 20 bases lay in between. CDR3 in amino acids: CASSKAGERMLNYGYTF. CDR3 coding DNA: TGTGCCAGCAGCAAGGCGGGGGAAAGAATGCTTAACTATGGCTACACCTTC.

The rearrangement uses TRBV7-6 and TRBJ2-5, with a tentative D call TRBD2 (6 bases). Germline V gives CDR1 SGHVS, CDR2 FNYEAQ. This CDR3 has 16 residues. The ends were cut back, 2 bases at V and 1 base at J, with 14 bases in the middle. This chain's CDR3 is CASSLWSRRGQETQYF. For the CDR3, the DNA is TGTGCCAGCAGCTTATGGAGTCGGAGGGGCCAAGAGACCCAGTACTTC.

This clone occurred a few times. This chain links TRBV11-1 with TRBJ1-2; D gene uncertain. Germline V gene sequence: CDR1 SGHAT, CDR2 FQDESV (reference sequence). V was cut by 3 bases and J by 7 bases, with 6 bases left in between. The CDR3 covers 11 residues. The CDR3 sequence: CASSFGGGYTF. The CDR3 coding sequence is TGTGCCAGCAGCTTTGGCGGTGGCTACACCTTC.

The chain links TRBV7-2 to TRBJ2-5, with 7 bases aligning to TRBD1. The germline CDR1 and CDR2 sequences are SGHTA and FQGNSA. V shed 3 bases, J shed 1 base, and the junction held 5 bases outside the gene matches. This CDR3 spans 15 amino acids. In DNA, the CDR3 is TGTGCCAGCAGCTTGGACAGGCCGCTCCAAGAGACCCAGTACTTC. Translated, it gives CASSLDRPLQETQYF.

The rearrangement joins TRBV7-2 to TRBJ2-1; the D gene is possibly TRBD1 (7 bases). This CDR3 region has 21 residues. V lost 0 bases and J 3 bases, leaving 27 bases between the germline ends. Germline-derived CDR1 and CDR2 are SGHTA and FQGNSA. CDR3 in amino acids: CASSLAHMRRVGGGNYNEQFF. CDR3 DNA: TGTGCCAGCAGCTTAGCGCACATGAGGAGGGTAGGGGGCGGGAACTACAATGAGCAGTTCTTC.

V gene TRBV29-1 combines with J gene TRBJ2-3; 10 nucleotides match TRBD2. V lost 2 bases to trimming and J lost 3 bases; unmatched junction nucleotides: 2. The CDR3 is 14 residues long. Germline-derived CDR1 and CDR2 are SQVTM and ANQGSEA. The CDR3 spells CSVELAGATDTQYF. The CDR3 coding sequence is TGCAGCGTTGAACTAGCGGGAGCTACAGATACGCAGTATTTT.

The genes are TRBV18 and TRBJ2-1, with 13 positions matching TRBD2. This CDR3 is 15 amino acids long. The germline gives CDR1 KGHSH, CDR2 LQKENI. With V trimmed by 3 bases and J by 8 bases, 4 bases remained unmatched. This chain's CDR3 is CASSPTSGGPHEQFF. CDR3 DNA: TGTGCCAGCTCACCGACTAGCGGGGGGCCCCATGAGCAGTTCTTC.

The V and J genes are TRBV27 and TRBJ1-6, with D uncertain. Germline loops: CDR1 MNHEY, CDR2 SMNVEV (reference sequence). The length of the CDR3 is 15 residues. V lost 7 bases to trimming and J lost 8 bases, with 18 bases between them. The CDR3: CASIALGSGDSPLHF. The CDR3 DNA reads TGTGCCAGCATTGCACTCGGGTCCGGGGATTCACCCCTCCACTTT.

The rearrangement uses TRBV3-1 (or the pseudogene TRBV3-2) and TRBJ2-3; weak D call: TRBD2 (5 bases). Trimming cost V 4 bases and J 2 bases, with 13 bases left between them. The CDR3 length is 15 residues. Germline-derived CDR1 and CDR2 are LGHDT and YNNKEL (reference sequence). The CDR3 DNA is TGTGCCAGCAGCCCGCGGGTCGCCATCACAGATACGCAGTATTTT. It translates to CASSPRVAITDTQYF.

This clone was detected only once. This chain connects TRBV7-2 to TRBJ2-1; 7 nucleotides line up with TRBD2. The CDR3 consists of 16 residues. V trimming: 5 bases; J trimming: 4 bases; junction bases outside the gene matches: 11. CDR1 and CDR2 (germline): SGHTA, FQGNSA. The CDR3 spells CASSPVGGEGYNEQFF. The DNA of the CDR3 is TGTGCCAGCAGCCCGGTCGGAGGGGAGGGTTACAATGAGCAGTTCTTC.

V gene TRBV5-1 combines with J gene TRBJ2-2; maybe TRBD1 (6 bases). CDR1 SGHRS and CDR2 YFSETQ come from the germline V gene. This CDR3 contains 17 residues. The V end was cut by 4 bases, the J end by 5 bases, with 21 bases between. The CDR3 is CASSPKLVQGSTGELFF. CDR3 nucleotides: TGCGCCAGCAGCCCTAAGTTGGTACAGGGTAGTACCGGGGAGCTGTTTTTT.

The sample holds a few counts of this clone. For the CDR3, the DNA is TGTGCCAGCAGTGGGAGGGAAGCGGTGTACGAGCAGTACTTC. Translating it yields CASSGREAVYEQYF. V gene TRBV2 combines with J gene TRBJ2-7; possible D gene TRBD2, 6 bases. V shed 4 bases and J shed 4 bases, with 14 bases lying between them. CDR3 length equals 14 residues. The germline V gene encodes CDR1 SNHLY and CDR2 FYNNEI.

The chain has TRBV6-5 and TRBJ2-7; TRBD1 is a possible D gene (6 bases). Germline CDR1 MNHEY, CDR2 SVGAGI. The CDR3 spans 15 residues. Trimming removed 0 bases from V and 4 bases from J, with 13 bases in between. CDR3: CASSYSETGVYEQYF. CDR3 bases: TGTGCCAGCAGTTACTCCGAGACAGGAGTTTACGAGCAGTACTTC.

CDR3 sequence reads: CASRRGYEQYF. For the CDR3, the DNA is TGTGCCAGCAGGCGGGGTTACGAGCAGTACTTC. This chain links TRBV2 with TRBJ2-7; the D gene is possibly TRBD2 (6 bases). This CDR3 is built from 11 residues. Germline V CDR1 and CDR2: SNHLY, FYNNEI. V lost 6 bases, J lost 4 bases, and 7 bases lay in between.

The V call is TRBV5-4, the J call TRBJ2-1; TRBD1 agrees at 9 bases. The germline V gene has CDR1 SGHNT and CDR2 YYREEE (reference sequence). CDR3 length equals 18 residues. Trimming removed 4 bases from V and 3 bases from J; junction bases left unmatched: 14. CDR3 in DNA: TGTGCCAGCAGCCCCATTCTCCCCGGGACAGGGTACTACAATGAGCAGTTCTTC. It yields the protein CASSPILPGTGYYNEQFF.

J is TRBJ1-1 and V is TRBV5-1, with D maybe TRBD1 (5 bases). The germline V gene encodes CDR1 SGHRS and CDR2 YFSETQ. The CDR3 extends over 13 amino acids. The ends were cut back, 1 base at V and 2 bases at J, with 6 bases in the middle. In DNA, the CDR3 is TGCGCCAGCAGCTTGACAGGTAACACTGAAGCTTTCTTT. Amino acid sequence: CASSLTGNTEAFF.

The chain links TRBV4-2 to TRBJ2-1, with 12 bases fitting TRBD2. The length of the CDR3 is 21 residues. V shed 7 bases and J 0 bases; nucleotides not matched to a gene: 19. CDR1 LGHNA and CDR2 YNFKEQ come from the germline V gene. DNA for the CDR3: TGTGCCAGCACCCGGGCCCTAGCGGGAGGGCCATTTCTACACTCCTACAATGAGCAGTTCTTC. Amino acid sequence: CASTRALAGGPFLHSYNEQFF.

This clone appeared once. The V and J genes are TRBV29-1 and TRBJ1-1; maybe TRBD1 (6 bases). The CDR3 covers 11 residues. The V end lost 5 bases, the J end lost 7 bases, and 11 bases lay between the germline ends. CDR1 and CDR2 (germline): SQVTM, ANQGSEA. CDR3 amino acids: CSVLDSDEAFF. The CDR3 coding sequence is TGCAGCGTTCTGGACAGCGATGAAGCTTTCTTT.

CDR3 nucleotide sequence: TGCAGCGCAAAGACTAGCGGGAAATACAATGAGCAGTTCTTC. Amino acid sequence: CSAKTSGKYNEQFF. This chain connects TRBV29-1 to TRBJ2-1; 11 bases fit TRBD2. Unmatched junction bases numbered 6, after V lost 7 bases and J lost 4 bases. This CDR3 spans 14 amino acids. Per the germline V gene, CDR1 is SQVTM and CDR2 is ANQGSEA.

The V gene is TRBV29-1, the J gene TRBJ1-1; no clear D. V lost 7 bases and J 0 bases, leaving 12 bases between the germline ends. The CDR3 length is 13 residues. Germline assignment: CDR1 SQVTM and CDR2 ANQGSEA. CDR3: CSAAQNMNTEAFF. Written as DNA, the CDR3 is TGCAGCGCGGCACAGAACATGAACACTGAAGCTTTCTTT.

J is TRBJ2-1 and V is TRBV7-2; 11 nucleotides match TRBD2. The germline gives CDR1 SGHTA, CDR2 FQGNSA. V was pared by 2 bases and J by 2 bases, with 2 bases of the junction left unmatched. The CDR3 length is 16 residues. The CDR3 reads CASSLFSGRAYNEQFF. CDR3 sequence (DNA): TGTGCCAGCAGCTTATTTAGCGGGAGGGCCTACAATGAGCAGTTCTTC.

This sequence joins TRBV5-8 and TRBJ1-1; 7 bases match TRBD1. The CDR3 consists of 14 residues. Germline loops: CDR1 SGHTS, CDR2 YDEGEE. Trimming took 7 bases from V and 6 from J; bases not matched to a gene: 12. CDR3 residues: CASPAWRGPAEAFF. CDR3 DNA: TGTGCCAGCCCAGCTTGGAGGGGGCCCGCTGAAGCTTTCTTT.

This clone has just a few counts. The chain joins TRBV6-2 or TRBV6-3 to TRBJ1-2; D remains unclear. V was pared by 6 bases and J by 3 bases, with 11 bases between. Germline lookup yields CDR1 MNHEY and CDR2 SVGEGT. This CDR3 has 13 amino acids. This CDR3 reads CASSRSRDYGYTF. CDR3 DNA: TGTGCCAGCAGCCGAAGTCGGGACTATGGCTACACCTTC.

This clone was seen once. This chain connects TRBV28 to TRBJ1-1; TRBD1 is a possible D gene (5 bases). The V gene's germline CDR1 is MDHEN and CDR2 SYDVKM. Trimming pared 5 bases from V and 4 bases from J, leaving 17 bases between. The CDR3 is made up of 15 amino acids. The CDR3 DNA reads TGTGCCAGCAGTACCCGCGGGGGGTATGGCACTGAAGCTTTCTTT. Translating it yields CASSTRGGYGTEAFF.

The V call is TRBV9, the J call TRBJ2-7, with 14 bases aligning to TRBD2. This CDR3 has 16 residues. The V gene end was trimmed by 4 bases and the J gene end by 5 bases; junction bases not matched to a gene: 8. In germline, CDR1 is SGDLS, CDR2 YYNGEE. CDR3 amino acids: CASSPGGTSGSHEQYF. CDR3 bases: TGTGCCAGCAGCCCGGGGGGGACTAGCGGGAGCCACGAGCAGTACTTC.